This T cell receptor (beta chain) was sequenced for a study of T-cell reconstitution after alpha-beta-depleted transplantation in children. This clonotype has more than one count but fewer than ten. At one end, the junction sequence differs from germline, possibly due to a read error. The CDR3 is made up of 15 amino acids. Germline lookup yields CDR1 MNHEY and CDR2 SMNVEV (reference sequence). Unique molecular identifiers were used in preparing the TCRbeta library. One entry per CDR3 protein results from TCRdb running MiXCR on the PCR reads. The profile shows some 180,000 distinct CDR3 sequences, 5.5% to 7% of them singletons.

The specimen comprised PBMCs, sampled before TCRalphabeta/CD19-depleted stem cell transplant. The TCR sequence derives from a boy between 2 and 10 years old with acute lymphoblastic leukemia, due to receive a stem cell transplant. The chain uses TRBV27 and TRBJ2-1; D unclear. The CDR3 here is CASSITARSSNEQFF. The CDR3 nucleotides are TGTGCCAGCAGTATTACTGCTCGATCCTCCAATGAGCAGTTCTTC.